One sample yielded the 2 T cell receptor beta chains listed below, sequenced in a study of resident and recirculating memory T cells in vitiligo. Profiled with immunoSEQ multiplex PCR; TCRdb holds only in-frame clones, not every one. The sample lists tens of thousands of clones; about 90% were seen once. Sequenced input: blood. These receptors came from a male donor with vitiligo.

J is TRBJ2-5 and V is TRBV12-5; tentative D call: TRBD1 (6 bases). The CDR3 totals 13 residues. The V end lost 6 bases, the J end lost 5 bases, and 13 bases lay between the germline ends. The germline V gene has CDR1 LGHNT and CDR2 FRNRAP. The CDR3 sequence is CASGPGAEETQYF. CDR3 sequence (DNA): TGTGCTAGTGGCCCAGGGGCGGAGGAGACCCAGTACTTC.

This clone qualifies as medium-sized. The chain recombines TRBV6-5 with TRBJ1-2; possibly TRBD1 for D (6 bases). There are 14 residues in the CDR3. Trimming pared 2 bases from V and 5 bases from J, leaving 12 bases between. The V gene's germline CDR1 is MNHEY and CDR2 SVGAGI. In DNA, the CDR3 is TGTGCCAGCAGTTACGGCCAGGGGCTATATGGCTACACCTTC. Translation: CASSYGQGLYGYTF.